Reported below is one T cell receptor beta chain. The antigen remains undetermined. Germline assignment: CDR1 SGDLS and CDR2 YYNGEE. V lost 3 bases and J lost 7; bases outside the gene matches: 9. There are 15 residues in the CDR3. The data are from a study of T cell responses to AZD1222 COVID-19 vaccine. Study-level findings and limits: Reports say nearly half of spike-specific TCRs go after unmutated variant regions. CD4 TCRs associated with vaccination spanned spike, dominating at 160-218 and 743-854. Spike-specific TCR breadth and depth grew following two AZD1222 doses. Just a handful of people given AZD1222 tested seropositive at baseline.

Sequencing was performed with immunoSEQ multiplex PCR; in TCRdb, only in-frame clones are kept and a portion is missing. In the table there are about 83,000 clones, about 84% of which are singletons. The chain employs TRBV9 and TRBJ2-5, with 10 bases that match TRBD2. The TCR comes from an adult in good health. The sequenced sample was peripheral blood, obtained on day 0 of AZD1222 vaccination. CDR3 loop: CASSETSGLPGTQYF. The CDR3 coding sequence is TGTGCCAGCAGCGAGACTAGCGGGCTACCGGGGACCCAGTACTTC.